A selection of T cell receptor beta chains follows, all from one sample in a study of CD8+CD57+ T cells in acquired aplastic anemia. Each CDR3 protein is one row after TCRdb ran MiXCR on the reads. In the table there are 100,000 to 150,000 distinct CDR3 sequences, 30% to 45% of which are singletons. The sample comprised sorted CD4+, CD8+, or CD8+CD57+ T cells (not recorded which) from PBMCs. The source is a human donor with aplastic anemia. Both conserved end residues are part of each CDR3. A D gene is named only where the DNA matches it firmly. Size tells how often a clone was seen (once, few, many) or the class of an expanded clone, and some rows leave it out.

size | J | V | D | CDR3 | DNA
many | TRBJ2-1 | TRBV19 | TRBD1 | CASSNPRDRGHNEQFF | TGTGCCAGTAGTAACCCCCGGGACAGGGGCCACAATGAGCAGTTCTTC
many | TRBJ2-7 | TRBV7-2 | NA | CASSADLAAEQYF | TGTGCCAGCAGCGCCGACCTCGCAGCCGAGCAGTACTTC
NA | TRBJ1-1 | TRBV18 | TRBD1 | CASSPPGQANTEAFF | TGTGCCAGCTCACCCCCGGGACAGGCGAACACTGAAGCTTTCTTT
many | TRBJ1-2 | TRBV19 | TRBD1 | CASSANRGLTYGYTF | TGTGCCAGTAGTGCCAACAGGGGGCTTACCTATGGCTACACCTTC
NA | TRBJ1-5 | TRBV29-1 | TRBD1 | CSVGGTGYQPQHF | TGCAGCGTTGGGGGGACAGGGTATCAGCCCCAGCATTTT
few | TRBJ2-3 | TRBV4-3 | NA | CASSQVLGALDTQYF | TGCGCCAGCAGCCAGGTACTCGGGGCTTTGGATACGCAGTATTTT
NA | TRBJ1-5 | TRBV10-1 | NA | CASSLNPDPMDNQPQHF | TGCGCCAGCAGTCTTAATCCCGATCCGATGGACAATCAGCCCCAGCATTTT
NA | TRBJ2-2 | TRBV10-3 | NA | CAISESGTFAGELFF | TGTGCCATCAGTGAGTCCGGGACCTTTGCCGGGGAGCTGTTTTTT
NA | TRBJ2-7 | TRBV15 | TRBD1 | CATSTRTGVTYEQYF | TGTGCCACCAGCACCAGGACAGGGGTAACCTACGAGCAGTACTTC
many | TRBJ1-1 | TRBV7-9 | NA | CASSQQVNTEAFF | TGTGCCAGCAGCCAACAGGTGAACACTGAAGCTTTCTTT
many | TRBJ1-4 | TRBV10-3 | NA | CAITGSPREKLFF | TGTGCCATCACGGGCAGCCCCCGGGAAAAACTGTTTTTT
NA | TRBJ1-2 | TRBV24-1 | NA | CATSDDSDGWYGYTF | TGTGCCACCAGTGATGATTCGGACGGGTGGTATGGCTACACCTTC
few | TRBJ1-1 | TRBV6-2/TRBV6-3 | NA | CASSLRGLRNTEAFF | TGTGCCAGCAGTTTACGGGGACTTCGGAACACTGAAGCTTTCTTT
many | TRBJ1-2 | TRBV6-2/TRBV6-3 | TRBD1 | CASRQGGYGYTF | TGTGCCAGTAGACAGGGCGGCTATGGCTACACCTTC
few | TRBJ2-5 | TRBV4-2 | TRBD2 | CASSHHLADQETQYF | TGTGCCAGCAGCCATCACCTAGCGGACCAAGAGACCCAGTACTTC
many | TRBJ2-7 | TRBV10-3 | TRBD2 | CAISESGRVFDEQYF | TGTGCCATCAGTGAGTCGGGGAGGGTATTCGACGAGCAGTACTTC
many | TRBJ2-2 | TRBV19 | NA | CASRKATDTGELFF | TGTGCCAGTAGAAAAGCGACAGACACCGGGGAGCTGTTTTTT
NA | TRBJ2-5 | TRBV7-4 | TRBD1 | CASTSGQGEHGETQYF | TGTGCCAGCACCTCGGGACAGGGGGAACATGGGGAGACCCAGTACTTC
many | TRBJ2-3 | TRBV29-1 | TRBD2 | CSAHRTAGFADTQYF | TGCAGCGCCCACCGCACAGCGGGGTTCGCAGATACGCAGTATTTT
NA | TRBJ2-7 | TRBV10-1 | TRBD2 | CASRRLAGGQFYEQYF | TGCGCCAGCAGGAGACTAGCGGGGGGGCAGTTCTACGAGCAGTACTTC
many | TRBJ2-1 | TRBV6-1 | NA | CASRANGVYNEQFF | TGTGCCAGCAGAGCAAACGGGGTCTACAATGAGCAGTTCTTC
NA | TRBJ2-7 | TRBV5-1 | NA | CASSMVGESYEQYF | TGCGCCAGCTCCATGGTCGGGGAGAGCTACGAGCAGTACTTC
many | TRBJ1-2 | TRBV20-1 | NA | CSARTGYGYTF | TGCAGTGCTAGGACAGGCTATGGCTACACCTTC
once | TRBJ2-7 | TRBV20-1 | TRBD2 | CSALPSGGAFYEQYF | TGCAGTGCCCTCCCTAGCGGGGGGGCCTTCTACGAGCAGTACTTC
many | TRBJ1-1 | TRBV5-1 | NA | CASSLVGVGVGTEAFF | TGCGCCAGCAGCTTGGTAGGGGTTGGGGTCGGCACTGAAGCTTTCTTT
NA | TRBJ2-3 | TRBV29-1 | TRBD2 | CSVPSGEGYNEQYF | TGCAGCGTACCTAGCGGGGAAGGCTACAATGAGCAGTATTTT
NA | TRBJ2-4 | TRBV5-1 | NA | CAGSLDEARRNIQYF | TGCGCCGGCAGCTTGGATGAGGCTAGGAGGAACATTCAGTACTTC
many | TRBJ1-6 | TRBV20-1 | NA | CSARKEQGSPLHF | TGCAGTGCTAGGAAGGAACAGGGCTCACCCCTCCACTTT